The TCR beta chain under discussion was sequenced for a study of blood T cell repertoires in COVID-19. Overall study context: Spain, Italy and the United States supplied samples that represented acute and convalescent COVID-19. From T cells, B-cell-depleted T cells, or PBMCs came the material, which was cDNA or gDNA.

Trimming pared 9 bases from V and 0 bases from J, leaving 12 bases between. CDR1 MNHEY and CDR2 SVGAGI come from the germline V gene. The CDR3 contains 15 residues. In the study's own analysis: The assay estimated nucleated cells by amplifying reference gene primers. Some clones are missing from TCRdb's copy, which holds only in-frame ones; the method was immunoSEQ multiplex PCR. The DNA gave D and trimming, while V, J and clone size come from that table. Here the sample spans some 140,000 clones, 85% to 90% being singletons. The origin of this receptor is a man aged 65-85 years with active COVID-19. The chain combines TRBV6-5 with TRBJ1-6, with D maybe TRBD1 (6 bases). Specimen: peripheral blood. CDR3 protein: CASKLGGSYNSPLHF. The CDR3 coding sequence is TGTGCCAGTAAACTAGGGGGCTCCTATAATTCACCCCTCCACTTT.